This T cell receptor beta chain originates from a study of vaccination effects on CD4 cells after COVID-19. About the research overall: Two-dose BNT162b2 or mRNA-1273 vaccination was given to participants. Study outcomes and limitations: Newly vaccine-induced clones made up most of the convalescents' post-vaccine spike-reactive clones. Substantial clonal contraction characterized both infection- and vaccine-induced clones late after vaccination.

The V gene's germline CDR1 is KGHDR and CDR2 SFDVKD. The CDR3 loop spans 15 amino acids. After removal of 5 bases from V and 0 bases from J, the junction contained 2 bases not matched to a gene. Measured with immunoSEQ multiplex PCR; TCRdb has only the in-frame clones, and not every one. Of tens of thousands of clones listed, approximately 72% are singletons. Prior to sequencing, the ViraFEST assay stimulated PBMC with viral peptide pools, which expanded the antigen-specific CD4+ T cells. When less than 12 days of culture had elapsed, CD4+ T cells were isolated. Their SARS-CoV-2 infection, verified by PCR, occurred between March and December 2020. For each well, 1.5 million to 2 million PBMC were cultured with 8.5 to 10 IU/ml IL-2 and 8 to 10 ug/ml peptides. Worth noting for this clone: The target antigen is unknown.

The sequenced sample was CD4+ T cells from PBMCs cultured with a peptide pool, obtained before COVID-19 vaccination. The clonotype originates from a human donor who had a prior SARS-CoV-2 infection. The chain combines TRBV24-1 with TRBJ2-1, with TRBD2 matching 8 bases. As DNA, the CDR3 is TGTGCCACCAGTGGAGGGACTAGCTCCTACAATGAGCAGTTCTTC. It specifies CATSGGTSSYNEQFF.